What follows is one TCR beta chain and its context. The libraries were made with immunoSEQ v3.0 at survey level. Here immunoSEQ multiplex PCR was the method, and the copy in TCRdb shows in-frame clones only, minus some. The table shows about 40,000 clones, with approximately 87% occurring only once. This sample stems from a study of long-term antiretroviral therapy in people with HIV. CDR1 and CDR2 from the germline V gene are ENHRY and SYGVKD. The J segment lost 0 bases and the V segment lost 8 bases, leaving 6 bases of the junction unmatched. CDR3 length: 14 residues. Each sample contained about 0.95-11 million cryopreserved PBMC, thawed before DNA extraction.

The sample was unsorted PBMCs, taken 1.2 years after starting antiretroviral therapy. The source is a woman aged 45-60 years with HIV. The J gene is TRBJ2-5, the V gene TRBV10-3, with 7 positions matching TRBD1. CDR3 in amino acids: CAIAQTGYQETQYF. In nucleotides, the CDR3 is TGTGCCATCGCCCAGACAGGGTACCAAGAGACCCAGTACTTC.